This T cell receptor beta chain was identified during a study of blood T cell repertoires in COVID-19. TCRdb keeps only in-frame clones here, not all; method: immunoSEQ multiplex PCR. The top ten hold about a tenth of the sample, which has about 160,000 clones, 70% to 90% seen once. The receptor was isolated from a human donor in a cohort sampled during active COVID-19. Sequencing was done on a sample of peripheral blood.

The DNA of the CDR3 is TGTGCCAGCACCCCGTCGAGTAGCGCGACCTACGAGCAGTACTTC. This codes for CASTPSSSATYEQYF. The V and J genes are TRBV11-2 and TRBJ2-7; tentative D call: TRBD2 (5 bases). The CDR3 contains 15 residues. The germline V gene has CDR1 SGHAT and CDR2 FQNNGV. The V end lost 7 bases, the J end lost 2 bases, and 18 bases lay between the germline ends.